This T cell receptor beta chain was identified during a study of blood T cell repertoires in COVID-19. Method: immunoSEQ multiplex PCR; TCRdb's copy keeps in-frame clones and lacks some. This table holds around 130,000 clones, approximately 81% found once. After removal of 4 bases from V and 2 bases from J, the junction contained 3 bases not matched to a gene. Looked up from germline, CDR1 is MNHNS and CDR2 is SASEGT. CDR3 length: 14 residues. This chain joins TRBV6-1 and TRBJ2-7; TRBD2 matches 9 bases. The sequenced material came from peripheral blood. The origin of this receptor is a woman between 25 and 40 years old who had recovered from COVID-19. CDR3 coding DNA: TGTGCCAGCAGTGTAGCGGGAGATACCTACGAGCAGTACTTC. It is translated as CASSVAGDTYEQYF.